These 2 T cell receptor beta chains originate from one sample sequenced in a study of T cell repertoires in cytomegalovirus infection. One entry per CDR3 protein results from TCRdb running MiXCR on the reads. Found here are 630,000 or so distinct CDR3 sequences, roughly 24% of them singletons; the top ten hold less than 10%. Sequenced sample: CD8+ T cells from PBMCs. The receptor set was obtained from a human donor in good health (CMV status not recorded). Some clones in this sample may be carry-over from other donors' samples.

The CDR3 nucleotides read TGTGCCAGCAGCCCAAATCACAGGGGGCTCACAGATACGCAGTATTTT. The encoded protein is CASSPNHRGLTDTQYF. This rearrangement joins TRBV11-3 to TRBJ2-3; 9 positions match TRBD1. CDR3 size: 16 residues. Germline loops: CDR1 SGHNT, CDR2 YENEEA. V gave up 5 bases and J gave up 2 bases; unmatched junction bases: 8.

As regards this clonotype: Mismatch with germline at one junction end may stem from a read error. J is TRBJ1-1 and V is TRBV7-6; D not certain. Germline CDR1 SGHVS, CDR2 FNYEAQ. The CDR3 covers 13 residues. CDR3 in amino acids: CASSLAVNTEGFF. The CDR3 nucleotides are TGTGCCAGCAGCTTGGCCGTGAACACTGAAGGTTTCTTT.